The T cell receptor (beta chain) under discussion was sequenced for a study of CD4 and CD8 cells across lung adenocarcinoma regions. Germline V gene data show CDR1 as MNHEY and CDR2 as SVGAGI. CDR3 length equals 15 residues. MiXCR was run by TCRdb on the PCR reads, yielding one entry per CDR3 protein. The sample has about 19,000 distinct CDR3 sequences, 46% seen once. In the case of this clonotype: One junction end does not reproduce the germline sequence, and a read error may be involved.

Localized lung adenocarcinoma, a non-small cell lung cancer, affected the donors. The clonotype comes from a male donor with lung adenocarcinoma. The CD4 and CD8 labels of this study may be unreliable. The sequenced material came from CD4+ T cells from the margin of a lung tumor. The chain is built from TRBV6-5 and TRBJ2-4; perhaps D is TRBD1 or TRBD2 (5 bases each). The CDR3 coding sequence is TGTGCCAGCGTTGAGGGGCGGAGCGCCAAAAACACGCAGTATTTC. It translates to CASVEGRSAKNTQYF.